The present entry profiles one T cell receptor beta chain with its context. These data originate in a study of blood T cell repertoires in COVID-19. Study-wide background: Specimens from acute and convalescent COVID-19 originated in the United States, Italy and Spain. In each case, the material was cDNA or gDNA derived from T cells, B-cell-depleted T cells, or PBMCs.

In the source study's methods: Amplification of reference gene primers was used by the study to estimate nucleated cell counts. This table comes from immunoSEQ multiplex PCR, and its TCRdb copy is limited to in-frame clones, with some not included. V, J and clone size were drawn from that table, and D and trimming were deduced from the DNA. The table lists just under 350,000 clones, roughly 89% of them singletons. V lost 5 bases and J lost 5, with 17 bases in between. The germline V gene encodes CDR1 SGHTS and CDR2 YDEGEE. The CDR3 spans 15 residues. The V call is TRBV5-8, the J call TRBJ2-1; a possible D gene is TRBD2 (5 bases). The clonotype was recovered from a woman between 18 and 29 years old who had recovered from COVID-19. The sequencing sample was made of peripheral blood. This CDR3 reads CASSSRRGRDNEQFF. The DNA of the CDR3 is TGTGCCAGCAGTTCCCGACGGGGAAGGGACAATGAGCAGTTCTTC.